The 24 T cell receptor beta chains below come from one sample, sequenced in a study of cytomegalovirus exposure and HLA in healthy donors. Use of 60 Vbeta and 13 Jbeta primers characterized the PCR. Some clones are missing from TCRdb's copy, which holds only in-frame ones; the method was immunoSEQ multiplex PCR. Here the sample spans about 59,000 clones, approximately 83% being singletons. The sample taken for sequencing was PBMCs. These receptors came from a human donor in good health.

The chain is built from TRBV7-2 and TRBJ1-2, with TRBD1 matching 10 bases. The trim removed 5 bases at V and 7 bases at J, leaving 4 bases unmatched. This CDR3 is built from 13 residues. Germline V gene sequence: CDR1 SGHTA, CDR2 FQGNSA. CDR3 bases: TGTGCCAGCAGCCCGACAGGGGGCGGTGGCTACACCTTC. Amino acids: CASSPTGGGGYTF.

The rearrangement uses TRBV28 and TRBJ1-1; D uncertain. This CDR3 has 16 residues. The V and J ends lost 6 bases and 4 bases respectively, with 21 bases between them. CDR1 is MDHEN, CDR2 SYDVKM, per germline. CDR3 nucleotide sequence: TGTGCCAGCAGCCCCCCCGTGCGGGTGGTGAGCACTGAAGCTTTCTTT. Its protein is CASSPPVRVVSTEAFF.

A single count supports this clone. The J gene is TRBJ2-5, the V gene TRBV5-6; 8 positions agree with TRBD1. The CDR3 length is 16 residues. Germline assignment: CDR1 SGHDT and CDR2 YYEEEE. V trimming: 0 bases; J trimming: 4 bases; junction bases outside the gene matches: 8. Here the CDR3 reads CASSLAVQGGTETQYF. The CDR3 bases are TGTGCCAGCAGCTTGGCCGTACAGGGGGGAACAGAGACCCAGTACTTC.

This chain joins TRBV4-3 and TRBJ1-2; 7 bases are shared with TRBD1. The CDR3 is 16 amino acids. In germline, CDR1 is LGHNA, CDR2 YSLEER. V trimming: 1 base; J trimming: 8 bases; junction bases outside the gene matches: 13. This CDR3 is CASSQGLRDSAGGYTF. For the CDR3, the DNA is TGCGCCAGCAGCCAAGGCCTCCGGGACAGTGCTGGGGGCTACACCTTC.

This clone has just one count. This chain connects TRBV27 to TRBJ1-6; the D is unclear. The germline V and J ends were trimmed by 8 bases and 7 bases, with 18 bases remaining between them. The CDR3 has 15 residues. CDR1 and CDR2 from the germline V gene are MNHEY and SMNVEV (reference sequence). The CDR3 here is CASYGGRAINSPLHF. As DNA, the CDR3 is TGTGCCAGCTATGGAGGCCGGGCAATCAATTCACCCCTCCACTTT.

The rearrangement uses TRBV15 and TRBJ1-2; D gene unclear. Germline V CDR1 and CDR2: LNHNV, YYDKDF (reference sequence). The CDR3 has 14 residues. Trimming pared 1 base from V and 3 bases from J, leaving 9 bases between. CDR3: CATSRGQSDYGYTF. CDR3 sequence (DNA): TGTGCCACCAGCAGAGGCCAGAGCGACTATGGCTACACCTTC.

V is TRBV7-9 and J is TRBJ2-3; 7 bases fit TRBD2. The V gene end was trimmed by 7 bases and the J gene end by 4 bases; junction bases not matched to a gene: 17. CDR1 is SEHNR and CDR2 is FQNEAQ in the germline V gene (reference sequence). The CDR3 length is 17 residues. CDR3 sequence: CASTGPPGSAGADTQYF. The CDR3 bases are TGTGCCAGCACGGGTCCCCCTGGCTCGGCGGGAGCAGATACGCAGTATTTT.

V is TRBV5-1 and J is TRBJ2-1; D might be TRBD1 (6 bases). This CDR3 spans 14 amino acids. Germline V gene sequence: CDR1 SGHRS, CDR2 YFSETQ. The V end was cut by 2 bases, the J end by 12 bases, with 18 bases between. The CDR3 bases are TGCGCCAGCAGCTTAGACGCTAACGAAGGGGGGCAGTTCTTC. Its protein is CASSLDANEGGQFF.

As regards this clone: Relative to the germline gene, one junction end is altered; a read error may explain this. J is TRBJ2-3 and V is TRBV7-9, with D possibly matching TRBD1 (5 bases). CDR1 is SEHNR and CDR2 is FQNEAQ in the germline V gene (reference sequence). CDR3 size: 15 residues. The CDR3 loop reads CSSTPGSTNTDTQYF. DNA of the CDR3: TGTTCCAGCACCCCAGGGTCTACGAACACAGATACGCAGTATTTT.

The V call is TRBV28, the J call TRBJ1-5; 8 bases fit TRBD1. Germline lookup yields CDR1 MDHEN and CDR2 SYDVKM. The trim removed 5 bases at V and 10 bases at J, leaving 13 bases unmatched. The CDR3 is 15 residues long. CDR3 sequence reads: CASSVIDDRGGPQHF. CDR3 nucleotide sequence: TGTGCCAGCAGTGTTATTGATGACAGGGGCGGACCCCAGCATTTT.

The CDR3 DNA is TGTGCCAGCAGCTTGGGACAGAATAACTATGGCTACACCTTC. Amino acid sequence: CASSLGQNNYGYTF. This sequence joins TRBV5-8 and TRBJ1-2; weak D call: TRBD1 (5 bases). Looked up from germline, CDR1 is SGHTS and CDR2 is YDEGEE. The CDR3 runs to 14 residues. Between the trimmed V and J ends, which lost 0 bases and 1 base, there was a span of 7 bases.

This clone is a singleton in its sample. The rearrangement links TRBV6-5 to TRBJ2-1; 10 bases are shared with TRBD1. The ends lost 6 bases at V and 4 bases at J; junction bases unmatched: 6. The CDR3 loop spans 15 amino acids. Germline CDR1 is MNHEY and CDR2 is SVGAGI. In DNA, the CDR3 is TGTGCCAGCAGGCGCGACAGGGGGCATTACAATGAGCAGTTCTTC. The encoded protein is CASRRDRGHYNEQFF.

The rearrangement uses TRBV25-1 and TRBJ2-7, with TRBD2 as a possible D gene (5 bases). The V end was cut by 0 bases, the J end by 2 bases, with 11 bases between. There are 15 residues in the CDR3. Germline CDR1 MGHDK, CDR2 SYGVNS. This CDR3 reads CASSEYGSGTYEQYF. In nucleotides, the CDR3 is TGTGCCAGCAGTGAATACGGTTCGGGAACCTACGAGCAGTACTTC.

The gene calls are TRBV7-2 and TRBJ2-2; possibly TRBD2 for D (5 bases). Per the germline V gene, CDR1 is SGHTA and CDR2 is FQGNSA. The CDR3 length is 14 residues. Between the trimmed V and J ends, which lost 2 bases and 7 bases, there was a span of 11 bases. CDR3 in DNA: TGTGCCAGCAGCTTATCTGGACTGAACGGGGAGCTGTTTTTT. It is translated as CASSLSGLNGELFF.

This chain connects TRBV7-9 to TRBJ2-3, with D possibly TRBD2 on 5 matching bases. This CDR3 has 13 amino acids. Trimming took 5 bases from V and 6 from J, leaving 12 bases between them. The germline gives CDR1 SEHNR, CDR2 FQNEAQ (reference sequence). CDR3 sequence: CASSPPGSDTQYF. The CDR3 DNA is TGTGCCAGCAGCCCACCGGGGTCGGATACGCAGTATTTT.

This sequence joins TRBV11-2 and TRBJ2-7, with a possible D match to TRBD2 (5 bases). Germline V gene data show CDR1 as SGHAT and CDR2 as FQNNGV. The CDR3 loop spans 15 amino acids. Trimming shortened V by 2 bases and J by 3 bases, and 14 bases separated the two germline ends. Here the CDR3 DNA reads TGTGCCAGCAGCTTATCCGGGAACTACGACTACGAGCAGTACTTC. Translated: CASSLSGNYDYEQYF.

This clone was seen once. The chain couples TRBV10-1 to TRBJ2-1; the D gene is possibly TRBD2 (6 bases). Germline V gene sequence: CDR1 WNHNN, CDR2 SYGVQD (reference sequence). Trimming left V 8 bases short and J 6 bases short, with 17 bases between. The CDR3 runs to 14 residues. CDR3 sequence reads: CASPSCGKGNEQFF. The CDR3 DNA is TGCGCCAGCCCCAGCTGCGGGAAAGGCAATGAGCAGTTCTTC.

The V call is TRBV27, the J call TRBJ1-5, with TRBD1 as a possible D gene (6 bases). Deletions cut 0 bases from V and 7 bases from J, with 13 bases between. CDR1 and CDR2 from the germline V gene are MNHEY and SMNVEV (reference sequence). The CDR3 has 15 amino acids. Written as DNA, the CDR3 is TGTGCCAGCAGTTTATCTGCAGGGGCCGAGCAGCCCCAGCATTTT. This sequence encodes CASSLSAGAEQPQHF.

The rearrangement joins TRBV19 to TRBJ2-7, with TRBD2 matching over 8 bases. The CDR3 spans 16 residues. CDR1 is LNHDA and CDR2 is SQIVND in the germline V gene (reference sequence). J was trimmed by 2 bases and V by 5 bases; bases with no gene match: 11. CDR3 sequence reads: CASSHWVAGPTYEQYF. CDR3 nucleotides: TGTGCCAGTAGTCATTGGGTAGCGGGGCCGACCTACGAGCAGTACTTC.

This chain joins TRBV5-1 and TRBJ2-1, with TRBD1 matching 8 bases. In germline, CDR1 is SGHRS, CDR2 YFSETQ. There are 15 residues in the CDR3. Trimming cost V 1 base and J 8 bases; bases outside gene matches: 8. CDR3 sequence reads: CASSLNRQGIDEQFF. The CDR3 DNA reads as TGCGCCAGCAGCTTGAATCGACAGGGGATCGATGAGCAGTTCTTC.

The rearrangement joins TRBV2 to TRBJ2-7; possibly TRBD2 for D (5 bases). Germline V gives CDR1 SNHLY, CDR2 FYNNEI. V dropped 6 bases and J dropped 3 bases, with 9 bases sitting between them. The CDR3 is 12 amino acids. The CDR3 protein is CASRDRGYEQYF. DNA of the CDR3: TGTGCCAGCAGGGATCGGGGCTACGAGCAGTACTTC.

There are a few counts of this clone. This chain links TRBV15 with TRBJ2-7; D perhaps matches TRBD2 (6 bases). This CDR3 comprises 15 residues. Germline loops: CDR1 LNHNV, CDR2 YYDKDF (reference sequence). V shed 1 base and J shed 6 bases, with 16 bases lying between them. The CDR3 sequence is CATSRGKWTTGEQYF. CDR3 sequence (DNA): TGTGCCACCAGCAGAGGTAAATGGACTACTGGCGAGCAGTACTTC.

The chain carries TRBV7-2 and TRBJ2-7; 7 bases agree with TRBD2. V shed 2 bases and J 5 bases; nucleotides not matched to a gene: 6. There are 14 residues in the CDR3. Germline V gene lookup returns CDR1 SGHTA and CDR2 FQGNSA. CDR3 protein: CASSLIAGANEQYF. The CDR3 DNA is TGTGCCAGCAGCTTAATCGCGGGAGCAAACGAGCAGTACTTC.

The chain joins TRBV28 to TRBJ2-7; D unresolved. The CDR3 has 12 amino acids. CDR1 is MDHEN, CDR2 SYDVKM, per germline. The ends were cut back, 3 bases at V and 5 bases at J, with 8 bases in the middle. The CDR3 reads CASSFNRDEQYF. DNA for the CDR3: TGTGCCAGCAGTTTCAACCGGGACGAGCAGTACTTC.